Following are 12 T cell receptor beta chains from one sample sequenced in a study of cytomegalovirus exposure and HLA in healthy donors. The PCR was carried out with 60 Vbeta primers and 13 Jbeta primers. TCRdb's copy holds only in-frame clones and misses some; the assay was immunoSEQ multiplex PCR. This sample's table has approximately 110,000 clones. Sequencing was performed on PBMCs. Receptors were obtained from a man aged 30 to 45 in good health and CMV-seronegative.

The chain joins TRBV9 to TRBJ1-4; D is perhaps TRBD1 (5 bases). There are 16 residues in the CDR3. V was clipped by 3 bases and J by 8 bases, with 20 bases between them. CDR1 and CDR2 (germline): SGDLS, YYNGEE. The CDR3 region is CASSAGRGTEGEKLFF. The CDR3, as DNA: TGTGCCAGCAGCGCTGGTCGAGGGACGGAGGGAGAAAAACTGTTTTTT.

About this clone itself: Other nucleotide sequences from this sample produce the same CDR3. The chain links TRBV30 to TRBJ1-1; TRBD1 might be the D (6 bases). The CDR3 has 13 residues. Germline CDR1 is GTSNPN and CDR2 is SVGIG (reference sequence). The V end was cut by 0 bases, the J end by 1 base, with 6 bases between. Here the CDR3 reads CAWSVGGNTEAFF. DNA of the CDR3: TGTGCCTGGAGTGTAGGGGGGAACACTGAAGCTTTCTTT. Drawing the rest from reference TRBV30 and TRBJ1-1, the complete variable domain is SQTIHQWPATLVQPVGSPLSLECTVEGTSNPNLYWYRQAAGRGLQLLFYSVGIGQISSEVPQNLSASRPQDRQFILSSKKLLLSDSGFYLCAWSVGGNTEAFFGQGTRLTVV.

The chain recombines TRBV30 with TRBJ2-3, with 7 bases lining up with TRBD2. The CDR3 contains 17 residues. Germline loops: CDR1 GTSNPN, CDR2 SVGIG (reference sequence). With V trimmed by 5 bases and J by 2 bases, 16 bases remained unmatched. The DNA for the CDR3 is TGTGCCTGGGGTTCTCCCTTGGGCGGGAGAGACACAGATACGCAGTATTTT. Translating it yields CAWGSPLGGRDTDTQYF.

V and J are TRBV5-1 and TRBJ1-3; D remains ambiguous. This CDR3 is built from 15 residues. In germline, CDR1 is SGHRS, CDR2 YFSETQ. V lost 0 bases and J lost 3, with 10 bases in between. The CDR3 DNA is TGCGCCAGCAGCTTGGTGAGCGGAATTGGAAACACCATATATTTT. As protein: CASSLVSGIGNTIYF.

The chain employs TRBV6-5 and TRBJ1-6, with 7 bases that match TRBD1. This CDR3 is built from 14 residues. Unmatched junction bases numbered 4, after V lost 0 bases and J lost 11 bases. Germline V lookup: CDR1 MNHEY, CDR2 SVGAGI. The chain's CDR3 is CASSYSTGNAPLHF. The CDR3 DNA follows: TGTGCCAGCAGTTACTCGACAGGGAATGCACCCCTCCACTTT.

As DNA, the CDR3 is TGTGCCAGCAGCCAAGGAGGGGGGGACGAGCAGTACTTC. This translates into CASSQGGGDEQYF. V gene TRBV6-1 combines with J gene TRBJ2-7; D perhaps matches TRBD2 (7 bases). CDR1 is MNHNS, CDR2 SASEGT, per germline. The CDR3 spans 13 residues. V dropped 6 bases and J dropped 5 bases, with 14 bases sitting between them.

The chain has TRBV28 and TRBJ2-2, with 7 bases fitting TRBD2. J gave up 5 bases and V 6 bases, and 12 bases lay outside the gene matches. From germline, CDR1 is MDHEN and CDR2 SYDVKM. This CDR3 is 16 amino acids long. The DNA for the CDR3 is TGTGCCAGCAGCTCCCGACTAGCTGAGGTTACCGGGGAGCTGTTTTTT. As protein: CASSSRLAEVTGELFF.

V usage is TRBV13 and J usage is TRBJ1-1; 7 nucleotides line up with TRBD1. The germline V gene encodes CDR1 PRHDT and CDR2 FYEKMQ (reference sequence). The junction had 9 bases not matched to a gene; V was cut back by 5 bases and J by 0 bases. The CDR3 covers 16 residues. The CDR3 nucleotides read TGTGCCAGCAGCCTAAGACAGGGACCCCTGAACACTGAAGCTTTCTTT. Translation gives CASSLRQGPLNTEAFF.

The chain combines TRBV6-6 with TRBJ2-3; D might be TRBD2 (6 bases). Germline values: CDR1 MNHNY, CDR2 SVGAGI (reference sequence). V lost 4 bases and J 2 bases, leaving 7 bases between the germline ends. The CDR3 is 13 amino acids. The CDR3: CASSWDFTDTQYF. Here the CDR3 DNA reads TGTGCCAGCAGTTGGGACTTCACAGATACGCAGTATTTT.

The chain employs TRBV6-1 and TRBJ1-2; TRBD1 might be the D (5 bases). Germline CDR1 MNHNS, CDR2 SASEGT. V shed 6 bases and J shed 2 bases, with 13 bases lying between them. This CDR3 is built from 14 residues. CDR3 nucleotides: TGTGCCAGCAGCCCAGACAGTTGGAACTATGGCTACACCTTC. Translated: CASSPDSWNYGYTF.

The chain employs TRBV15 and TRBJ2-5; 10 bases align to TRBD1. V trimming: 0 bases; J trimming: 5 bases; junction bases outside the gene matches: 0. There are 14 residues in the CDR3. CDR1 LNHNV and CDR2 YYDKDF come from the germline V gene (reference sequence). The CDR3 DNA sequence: TGTGCCACCAGCAGAGAGGGACAGGGGGAGACCCAGTACTTC. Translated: CATSREGQGETQYF. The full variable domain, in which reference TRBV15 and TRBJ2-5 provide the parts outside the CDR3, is DAMVIQNPRYQVTQFGKPVTLSCSQTLNHNVMYWYQQKSSQAPKLLFHYYDKDFNNEADTPDNFQSRRPNTSFCFLDIRSPGLGDTAMYLCATSREGQGETQYFGPGTRLLVL.

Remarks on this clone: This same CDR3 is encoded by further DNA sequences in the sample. CDR3 coding DNA: TGTGCCAGCAGTGACTCTAGCGGGAGTTACAATGAGCAGTTCTTC. This translates into CASSDSSGSYNEQFF. This chain uses TRBV6-4 with TRBJ2-1; 9 nucleotides agree with TRBD2. The germline V gene has CDR1 MRHNA and CDR2 SNTAGT. The CDR3 is made up of 15 amino acids. V shed 0 bases, J shed 4 bases, and the junction held 1 base outside the gene matches.